Each of the 23 T cell receptor beta chains below was sequenced from the same sample in a study of identical twins (dated by TCRdb to about 2016). Library preparation employed 5' RACE. The instrument was an Illumina HiSeq 2000. The public reads were reanalyzed by TCRdb: fastp trimming at Q25, MiXCR alignment, in-frame beta chains only. Rows with a matching CDR3 protein are joined into one entry that keeps the most common DNA and genes. The sample table lists some 200,000 distinct CDR3 sequences, around 8% of them with a count of one. Jointly, the top ten make up approximately 2% of the sample. These data were also reused for a study on yellow fever vaccine responses in identical twins.

Sequencing was carried out using memory (CD45RO+) T cells sorted from blood. The label giving this sample's cell subset or site can be read as: CD45RO+ enriched T cells. These receptor sequences come from a woman aged 18-30 years in good health.

The chain links TRBV14 to TRBJ2-1; 9 positions agree with TRBD2. This CDR3 region has 20 residues. The V gene end was trimmed by 5 bases and the J gene end by 0 bases; junction bases not matched to a gene: 17. Germline-derived CDR1 and CDR2 are SGHDN and FVKESK. CDR3 sequence (DNA): TGTGCCAGCAGCGTTCTACCGGGACTAGCCGACCCGAGCTCCTACAATGAGCAGTTCTTC. Its translation: CASSVLPGLADPSSYNEQFF. The variable domain in full, completed from reference TRBV14 and TRBJ2-1, reads EAGVTQFPSHSVIEKGQTVTLRCDPISGHDNLYWYRRVMGKEIKFLLHFVKESKQDESGMPNNRFLAERTGGTYSTLKVQPAELEDSGVYFCASSVLPGLADPSSYNEQFFGPGTRLTVL.

The sample holds one count of this clonotype. This could be a read error, since a much larger clone is one nucleotide away. The rearrangement joins TRBV6-2 or TRBV6-3 to TRBJ2-5, with D uncertain. Per germline, CDR1 MNHEY and CDR2 SVGEGT. This CDR3 has 11 residues. The CDR3 bases are TGTGACAGCAGTAGGGCAGAGACCCAGTACTTC. Translated: CDSSRAETQYF.

This clonotype was detected many times. The CDR3 DNA reads TGTGCCAGCAGTGAAGCGGGAGGGTTGGGGCAGAGTGAAGCTTTCTTT. Protein: CASSEAGGLGQSEAFF. The chain joins TRBV2 to TRBJ1-1; a possible D gene is TRBD1 (5 bases). Germline CDR1 SNHLY, CDR2 FYNNEI. Trimming took off 0 bases at V and 7 bases at J, with 18 bases between the two ends. The CDR3 covers 16 residues.

The chain carries TRBV20-1 and TRBJ1-6, with D hard to call. The V end lost 4 bases, the J end lost 14 bases, and 12 bases lay between the germline ends. The CDR3 runs to 11 residues. From germline, CDR1 is DFQATT and CDR2 SNEGSKA (reference sequence). The CDR3 loop reads CSATPNMALHF. In DNA, the CDR3 is TGCAGTGCTACCCCCAATATGGCCCTCCACTTT.

About this clonotype: A much larger clone is a single base away; this may be a read error. The V and J genes are TRBV7-2 and TRBJ2-7; D may be TRBD2 (5 bases). V was trimmed by 4 bases and J by 2 bases, leaving 12 bases between them. CDR1 and CDR2 (germline): SGHTA, FQGNSA. This CDR3 spans 14 amino acids. CDR3 loop: CASSSGILPYEQYF. The CDR3 DNA sequence: TGTGCCAGCAGCTCGGGGATATTGCCCTACGAGCAGTACTTC.

With regard to this clonotype: A read error may be the cause here, since a much bigger clone is one base away. This chain uses TRBV7-2 with TRBJ1-1; the D gene is possibly TRBD1 (5 bases). The CDR3 is made up of 15 amino acids. CDR1 is SGHTA, CDR2 FQGNSA, per germline. The CDR3 protein is CASSLGGILNTVAFF. CDR3 coding DNA: TGTGCCAGCAGCTTAGGGGGGATCCTGAACACTGTAGCTTTCTTT.

V is TRBV11-2 and J is TRBJ2-3, with D possibly being TRBD2 (5 bases). V was clipped by 6 bases and J by 1 base, with 11 bases between them. CDR1 is SGHAT, CDR2 FQNNGV, per germline. CDR3 length: 14 amino acids. CDR3 DNA: TGTGCCAGCAGGAAACTAGGCGGCACAGATACGCAGTATTTT. Its translation: CASRKLGGTDTQYF.

There are a few counts of this clonotype. The chain recombines TRBV3-1 with TRBJ2-3; D is uncertain. The CDR3 is 14 residues long. The V gene's germline CDR1 is LGHDT and CDR2 YNNKEL (reference sequence). V lost 1 base to trimming and J lost 5 bases, with 10 bases between them. CDR3 loop: CASSQGFGGDTQYF. The CDR3 bases are TGTGCCAGCAGCCAAGGTTTCGGCGGAGATACGCAGTATTTT.

This clonotype was seen ten or more times. This chain uses TRBV3-1 with TRBJ2-7; D uncertain. Germline CDR1 LGHDT, CDR2 YNNKEL (reference sequence). V was shortened by 4 bases and J by 2 bases, with 6 bases between the two germline ends. This CDR3 comprises 12 residues. CDR3 coding DNA: TGTGCCAGCAGCCTTATTGCCTACGAGCAGTACTTC. Translation: CASSLIAYEQYF.

This chain uses TRBV28 with TRBJ2-7, with 8 positions matching TRBD2. Germline V CDR1 and CDR2: MDHEN, SYDVKM. The ends lost 5 bases at V and 7 bases at J; junction bases unmatched: 13. This CDR3 is 15 amino acids long. CDR3 sequence (DNA): TGTGCCAGCAGTCTTATTCTCGGGGGGGCGGGGGAGCAGTACTTC. It is translated as CASSLILGGAGEQYF.

CDR3 sequence: CASSAGGAGTNSPLHF. CDR3 DNA: TGTGCCAGCAGCGCGGGGGGGGCGGGGACTAATTCACCCCTCCACTTT. The rearrangement joins TRBV7-9 to TRBJ1-6, with D tentatively TRBD1 (6 bases). The V and J ends lost 5 bases and 6 bases respectively, with 17 bases between them. Per germline, CDR1 SEHNR and CDR2 FQNEAQ (reference sequence). There are 16 residues in the CDR3.

This clonotype was picked up many times. The chain joins TRBV2 to TRBJ2-7; D gene ambiguous. From germline, CDR1 is SNHLY and CDR2 FYNNEI. The CDR3 consists of 13 residues. V dropped 2 bases and J dropped 9 bases, with 14 bases sitting between them. In DNA, the CDR3 is TGTGCCAGCAGTGAAAGCCGGGCAGTGGGGCAGTACTTC. Amino acid sequence: CASSESRAVGQYF. Combining the CDR3 with reference TRBV2 and TRBJ2-7 gives the whole variable domain EPEVTQTPSHQVTQMGQEVILRCVPISNHLYFYWYRQILGQKVEFLVSFYNNEISEKSEIFDDQFSVERPDGSNFTLKIRSTKLEDSAMYFCASSESRAVGQYFGPGTRLTVT.

The sample holds a few counts of this clonotype. The J gene is TRBJ2-2, the V gene TRBV3-1; D remains ambiguous. The CDR3 covers 13 residues. Germline CDR1 is LGHDT and CDR2 is YNNKEL (reference sequence). V was pared by 0 bases and J by 5 bases, with 4 bases between. DNA for the CDR3: TGTGCCAGCAGCCAAGAGGTGACCGGGGAGCTGTTTTTT. It specifies CASSQEVTGELFF.

The rearrangement links TRBV7-2 to TRBJ1-5; tentatively, D is TRBD1 (5 bases). Germline V gives CDR1 SGHTA, CDR2 FQGNSA. The ends were cut back, 4 bases at V and 2 bases at J, with 18 bases in the middle. CDR3 length equals 17 residues. The CDR3 bases are TGTGCCAGCAGCTCTCTGTTGGGGTCGACAGGCAATCAGCCCCAGCATTTT. This translates into CASSSLLGSTGNQPQHF.

The rearrangement joins TRBV5-5 to TRBJ2-1; 7 bases fit TRBD1. The CDR3 covers 17 residues. V shed 5 bases and J 2 bases; nucleotides not matched to a gene: 13. CDR1 SGHKS and CDR2 YYEKEE come from the germline V gene (reference sequence). CDR3 sequence: CASRLIPGTDPYNEQFF. In nucleotides, the CDR3 is TGTGCCAGCAGACTGATTCCCGGGACAGACCCCTACAATGAGCAGTTCTTC.

This rearrangement joins TRBV7-2 to TRBJ1-2; 7 nucleotides match TRBD1. The germline V gene has CDR1 SGHTA and CDR2 FQGNSA. The CDR3 loop spans 15 amino acids. V was pared by 1 base and J by 3 bases, with 5 bases of the junction left unmatched. The CDR3 sequence: CASSLGGTEDYGYTF. The DNA for the CDR3 is TGTGCCAGCAGCTTAGGAGGGACAGAGGACTATGGCTACACCTTC.

This chain joins TRBV12-3 or TRBV12-4 and TRBJ2-1; D is unresolved. Between the trimmed V and J ends, which lost 4 bases and 6 bases, there was a span of 22 bases. The CDR3 covers 17 residues. The CDR3 region is CASSSNQRPLSPNEQFF. As DNA, the CDR3 is TGTGCCAGCAGTTCAAATCAGCGCCCCCTCAGCCCCAATGAGCAGTTCTTC.

This clonotype was counted many times. The CDR3 nucleotides read TGTGCCAGCAGCCGCGGACAGGGGAATGGCAATGAGCAGTTCTTC. Translation: CASSRGQGNGNEQFF. This chain uses TRBV6-1 with TRBJ2-1; 9 bases fit TRBD1. The CDR3 spans 15 residues. The germline V gene has CDR1 MNHNS and CDR2 SASEGT. Losses at the gene ends were 6 bases for V and 6 bases for J; bases not matched to a gene: 9.

This clonotype was recorded a few times. The chain joins TRBV3-1 to TRBJ2-7; perhaps D is TRBD1 or TRBD2 (5 bases each). The CDR3 has 14 residues. The V gene lost 4 bases and the J gene lost 2 bases, with 12 bases spanning the gap. Germline CDR1 is LGHDT and CDR2 is YNNKEL (reference sequence). CDR3 amino acids: CASSRGTVTYEQYF. The CDR3, as DNA: TGTGCCAGCAGCCGAGGGACGGTGACCTACGAGCAGTACTTC.

This clonotype was found many times. The gene calls are TRBV24-1 and TRBJ2-1, with D possibly being TRBD1 (5 bases). The germline gives CDR1 KGHDR, CDR2 SFDVKD. CDR3 length: 14 amino acids. The DNA of the CDR3 is TGTGACCCAACGACAGAAAGCTCCTACAATGAGCAGTTCTTC. Translation: CDPTTESSYNEQFF.

At least ten counts were recorded for this clonotype. The J gene is TRBJ2-1, the V gene TRBV5-6, with 8 bases that match TRBD2. The CDR3 length is 16 residues. Germline-derived CDR1 and CDR2 are SGHDT and YYEEEE. V shed 2 bases and J 4 bases; nucleotides not matched to a gene: 8. The CDR3 reads CASSFWRGDNYNEQFF. The CDR3 DNA reads as TGTGCCAGCAGCTTTTGGCGGGGGGACAATTACAATGAGCAGTTCTTC.

This clonotype was detected many times. The genes are TRBV29-1 and TRBJ1-1, with no clear D. CDR1 and CDR2 from the germline V gene are SQVTM and ANQGSEA. V lost 4 bases, J lost 2 bases, and 8 bases lay in between. The CDR3 contains 12 residues. This chain's CDR3 is CSVARGNTEAFF. In DNA form, the CDR3 reads TGCAGCGTTGCTCGGGGAAACACTGAAGCTTTCTTT.

Many counts were recorded for this clonotype. V and J are TRBV10-3 and TRBJ2-2; 12 positions match TRBD2. CDR1 is ENHRY, CDR2 SYGVKD, per germline. The CDR3 totals 16 residues. V trimming: 4 bases; J trimming: 3 bases; junction bases outside the gene matches: 3. The CDR3 loop is CAISGRLAGDTGELFF. The CDR3 bases are TGTGCCATCAGTGGGAGACTAGCGGGGGACACCGGGGAGCTGTTTTTT.